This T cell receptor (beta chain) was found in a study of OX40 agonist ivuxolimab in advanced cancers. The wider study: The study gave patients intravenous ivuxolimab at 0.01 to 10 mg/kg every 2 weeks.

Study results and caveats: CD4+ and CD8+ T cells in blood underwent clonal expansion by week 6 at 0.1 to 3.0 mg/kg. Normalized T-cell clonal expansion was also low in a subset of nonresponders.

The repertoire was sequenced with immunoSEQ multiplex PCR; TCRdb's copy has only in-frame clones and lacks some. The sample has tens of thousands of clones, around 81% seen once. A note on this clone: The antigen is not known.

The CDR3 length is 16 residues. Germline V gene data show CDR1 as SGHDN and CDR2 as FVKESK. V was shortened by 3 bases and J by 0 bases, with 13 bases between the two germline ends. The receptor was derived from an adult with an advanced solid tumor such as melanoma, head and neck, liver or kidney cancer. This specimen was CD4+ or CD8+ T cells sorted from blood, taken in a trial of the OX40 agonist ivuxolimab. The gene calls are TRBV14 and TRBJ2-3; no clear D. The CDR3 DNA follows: TGTGCCAGCAGCCACCGTAGTAAGGAGAGCACAGATACGCAGTATTTT. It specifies CASSHRSKESTDTQYF.